This TCR beta chain was obtained from a study of cytomegalovirus exposure and HLA in healthy donors. Germline-derived CDR1 and CDR2 are MDHEN and SYDVKM. The ends were cut back, 1 base at V and 0 bases at J, with 12 bases in the middle. The CDR3 has 16 residues. Researchers ran the PCR with 60 Vbeta and 13 Jbeta primers. Sequenced by immunoSEQ multiplex PCR; TCRdb stores in-frame clones only, minus some. Here the sample spans roughly 150,000 clones, 85% being singletons. This sequence originates from a boy younger than 10 in good health and CMV-seronegative. The chain links TRBV28 to TRBJ1-1, with D possibly being TRBD1 (5 bases). Material for sequencing was PBMCs. As DNA, the CDR3 is TGTGCCAGCAGTTTATCCCCAAAGGGGATGAACACTGAAGCTTTCTTT. It encodes CASSLSPKGMNTEAFF. The full variable domain, rest sourced from reference TRBV28 and TRBJ1-1, is DVKVTQSSRYLVKRTGEKVFLECVQDMDHENMFWYRQDPGLGLRLIYFSYDVKMKEKGDIPEGYSVSREKKERFSLILESASTNQTSMYLCASSLSPKGMNTEAFFGQGTRLTVV.